This TCR beta chain was retrieved from a study of human T cells and chemical hapten exposure. Per the study methods: Counting gave a median of 95,638 TCRs per sample, with values ranging from about 23,224 to 700,000. Via MiXCR, TCRdb re-called the RACE reads, giving one row per CDR3 protein. The V and J calls and clone size come from TCRdb's table, not from the authors' own analysis. The sample has around 250,000 distinct CDR3 sequences; about 8.1% are singletons. Notes on the study in general: Each of the donors had alopecia, so their immune responses may not resemble those of healthy people.

The germline CDR1 and CDR2 sequences are ENHRY and SYGVKD. The CDR3 consists of 13 residues. V was clipped by 0 bases and J by 3 bases, with 6 bases between them. Sample time point: pre-sensitization, week 0. Treatment of the sample: therapeutic diphenylcyclopropenone sensitization with weekly scalp DPC. In regard to this clonotype: Its antigen remains unidentified.

Sequences were derived from whole blood, sampled in connection with sensitization to the hapten diphenylcyclopropenone (DPC). This TCR came from a woman aged 40 to 50 with alopecia areata. Some clones in this sample may be carry-over from other donors' samples. V usage is TRBV10-3 and J usage is TRBJ2-7; D ambiguous. This CDR3 reads CAISESGYYEQYF. The CDR3 region has the DNA TGTGCCATCAGTGAGTCAGGCTACTACGAGCAGTACTTC.